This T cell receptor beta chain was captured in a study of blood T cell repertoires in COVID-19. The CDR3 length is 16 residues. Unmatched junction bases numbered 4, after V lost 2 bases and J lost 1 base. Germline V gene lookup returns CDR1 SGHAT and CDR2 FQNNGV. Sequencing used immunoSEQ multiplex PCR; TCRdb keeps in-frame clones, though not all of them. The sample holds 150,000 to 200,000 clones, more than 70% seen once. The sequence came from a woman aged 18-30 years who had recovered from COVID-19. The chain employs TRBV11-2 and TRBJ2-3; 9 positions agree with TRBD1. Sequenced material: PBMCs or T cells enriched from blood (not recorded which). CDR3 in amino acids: CASSLTGGAGTDTQYF. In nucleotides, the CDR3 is TGTGCCAGCAGCTTAACAGGGGGCGCGGGCACAGATACGCAGTATTTT.